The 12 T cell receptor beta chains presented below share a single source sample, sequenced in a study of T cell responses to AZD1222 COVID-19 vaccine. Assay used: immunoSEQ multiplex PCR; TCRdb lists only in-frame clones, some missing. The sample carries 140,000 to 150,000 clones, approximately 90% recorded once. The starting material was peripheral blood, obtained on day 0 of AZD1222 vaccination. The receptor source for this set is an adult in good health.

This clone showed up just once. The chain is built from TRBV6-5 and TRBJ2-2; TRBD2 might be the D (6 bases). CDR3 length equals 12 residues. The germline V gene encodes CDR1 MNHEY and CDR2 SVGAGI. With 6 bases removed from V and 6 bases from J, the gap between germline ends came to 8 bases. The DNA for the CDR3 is TGTGCCAGCAGGGGAGGACCCGGGGAGCTGTTTTTT. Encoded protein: CASRGGPGELFF.

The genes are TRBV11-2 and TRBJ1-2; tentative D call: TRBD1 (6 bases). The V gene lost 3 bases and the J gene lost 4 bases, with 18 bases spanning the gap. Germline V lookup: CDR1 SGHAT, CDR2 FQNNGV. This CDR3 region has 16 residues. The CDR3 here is CASSLGARGPVYGYTF. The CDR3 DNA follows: TGTGCCAGCAGCTTGGGGGCCAGGGGCCCGGTCTATGGCTACACCTTC.

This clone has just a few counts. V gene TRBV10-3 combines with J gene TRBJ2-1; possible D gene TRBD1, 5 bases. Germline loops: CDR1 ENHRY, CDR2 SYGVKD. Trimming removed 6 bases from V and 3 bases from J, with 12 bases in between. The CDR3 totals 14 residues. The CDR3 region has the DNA TGTGCCATCAGGAGACAGACAGTCTACAATGAGCAGTTCTTC. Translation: CAIRRQTVYNEQFF.

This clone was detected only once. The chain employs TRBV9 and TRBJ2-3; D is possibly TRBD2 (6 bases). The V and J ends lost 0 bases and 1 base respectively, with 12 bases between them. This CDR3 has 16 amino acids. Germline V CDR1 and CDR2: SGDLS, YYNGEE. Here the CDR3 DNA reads TGTGCCAGCAGCGTAGACGGGGGATTTGGCACAGATACGCAGTATTTT. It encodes CASSVDGGFGTDTQYF.

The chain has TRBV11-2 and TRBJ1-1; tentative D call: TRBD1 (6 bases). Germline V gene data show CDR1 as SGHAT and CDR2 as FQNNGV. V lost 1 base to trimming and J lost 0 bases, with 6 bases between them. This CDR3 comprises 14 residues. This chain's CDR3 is CASSLGGLNTEAFF. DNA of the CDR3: TGTGCCAGCAGCTTAGGGGGGCTGAACACTGAAGCTTTCTTT. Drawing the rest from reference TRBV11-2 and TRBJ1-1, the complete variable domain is EAGVAQSPRYKIIEKRQSVAFWCNPISGHATLYWYQQILGQGPKLLIQFQNNGVVDDSQLPKDRFSAERLKGVDSTLKIQPAKLEDSAVYLCASSLGGLNTEAFFGQGTRLTVV.

The CDR3 DNA follows: TGTGCCAGCAGGCGTAGTATCCAAGAGACCCAGTACTTC. It specifies CASRRSIQETQYF. V and J are TRBV6-5 and TRBJ2-5; D is uncertain. Germline CDR1 reads MNHEY; CDR2 reads SVGAGI. The CDR3 runs to 13 residues. V dropped 6 bases and J dropped 1 base, with 9 bases sitting between them.

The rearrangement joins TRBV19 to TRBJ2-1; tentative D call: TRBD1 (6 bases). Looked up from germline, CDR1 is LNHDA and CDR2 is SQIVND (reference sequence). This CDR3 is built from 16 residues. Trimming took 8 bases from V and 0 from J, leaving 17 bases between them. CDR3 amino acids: CASGYLGTTSYNEQFF. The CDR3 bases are TGTGCCAGTGGGTACTTAGGGACAACCTCCTACAATGAGCAGTTCTTC.

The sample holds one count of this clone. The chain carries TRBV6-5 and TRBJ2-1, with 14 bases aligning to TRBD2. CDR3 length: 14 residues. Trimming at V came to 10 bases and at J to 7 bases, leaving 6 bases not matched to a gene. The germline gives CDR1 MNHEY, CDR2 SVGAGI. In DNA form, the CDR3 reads TGTGCCACCCCGGGACTAGCGGGAGTAAATGAGCAGTTCTTC. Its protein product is CATPGLAGVNEQFF.

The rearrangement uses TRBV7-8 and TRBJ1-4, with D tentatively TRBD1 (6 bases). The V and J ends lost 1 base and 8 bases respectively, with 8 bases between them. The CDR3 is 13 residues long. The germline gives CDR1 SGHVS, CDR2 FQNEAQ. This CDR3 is CASSLVGGEKLFF. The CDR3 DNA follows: TGTGCCAGCAGCTTAGTAGGGGGGGAAAAACTGTTTTTT.

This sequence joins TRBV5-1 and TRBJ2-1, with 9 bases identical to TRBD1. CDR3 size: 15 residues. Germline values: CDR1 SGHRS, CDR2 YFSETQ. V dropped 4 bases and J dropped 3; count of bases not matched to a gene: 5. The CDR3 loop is CASSKPGQGYNEQFF. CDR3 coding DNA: TGCGCCAGCAGCAAACCGGGACAGGGCTACAATGAGCAGTTCTTC.

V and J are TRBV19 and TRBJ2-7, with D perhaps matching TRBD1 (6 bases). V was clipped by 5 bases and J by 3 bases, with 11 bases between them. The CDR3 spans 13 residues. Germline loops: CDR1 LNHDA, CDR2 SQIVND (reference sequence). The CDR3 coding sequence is TGTGCCAGTAGTTACAGGGCCCACTACGAGCAGTACTTC. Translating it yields CASSYRAHYEQYF.

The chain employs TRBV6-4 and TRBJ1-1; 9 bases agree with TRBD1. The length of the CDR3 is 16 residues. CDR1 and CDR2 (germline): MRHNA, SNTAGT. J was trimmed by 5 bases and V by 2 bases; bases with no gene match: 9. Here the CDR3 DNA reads TGTGCCAGCAGTGACCACCCGGGACAGGGAGCGACTGAAGCTTTCTTT. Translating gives CASSDHPGQGATEAFF.